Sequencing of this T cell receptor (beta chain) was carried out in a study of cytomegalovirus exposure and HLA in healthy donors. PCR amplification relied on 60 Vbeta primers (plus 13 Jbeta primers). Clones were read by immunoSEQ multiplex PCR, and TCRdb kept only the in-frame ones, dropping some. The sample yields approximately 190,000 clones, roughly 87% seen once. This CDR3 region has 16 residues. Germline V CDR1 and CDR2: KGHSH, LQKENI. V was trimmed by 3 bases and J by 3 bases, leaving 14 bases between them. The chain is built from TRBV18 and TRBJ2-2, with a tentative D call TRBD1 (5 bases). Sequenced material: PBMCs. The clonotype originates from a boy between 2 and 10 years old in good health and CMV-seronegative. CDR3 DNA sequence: TGTGCCAGCTCACCTAAAACTCGCAGGGACACCGGGGAGCTGTTTTTT. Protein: CASSPKTRRDTGELFF.